A selection of T cell receptor beta chains follows, all from one sample in a study of T cell responses to AZD1222 COVID-19 vaccine. Repertoires were generated with immunoSEQ multiplex PCR, while TCRdb's copy carries only in-frame clones and drops some. The data hold about 150,000 clones, with more than 75% observed a single time. The input for sequencing was peripheral blood, taken 28 days after the second AZD1222 dose. The receptor set was obtained from an adult who received the AZD1222 COVID-19 vaccine. Each CDR3 is given with its conserved first and last residue. The order of the fields is V gene, clone size, D gene, J gene, CDR3 DNA, CDR3 protein. D genes are given only for firm matches. Rows may omit the clone size; those that give it use once, few, many or a size class.

v_gene: TRBV19
abundance: .
d_gene: .
j_gene: TRBJ2-5
CDR3nt: TGTGCCAGTAGCGCTAAGAGACGGGAGACCCAGTACTTC
CDR3aa: CASSAKRRETQYF

v_gene: TRBV5-1
abundance: .
d_gene: .
j_gene: TRBJ2-1
CDR3nt: TGCGCCAGCAGCCCTAGCTACAATGAGCAGTTCTTC
CDR3aa: CASSPSYNEQFF

v_gene: TRBV6-2/TRBV6-3
abundance: .
d_gene: .
j_gene: TRBJ2-2
CDR3nt: TGTGCCAGCAGTCTCCCACTTGTCTCGAACACCGGGGAGCTGTTTTTT
CDR3aa: CASSLPLVSNTGELFF

v_gene: TRBV5-1
abundance: .
d_gene: .
j_gene: TRBJ2-5
CDR3nt: TGCGCCAGCAGCCTGGGGCCGGGGATCCAAGAGACCCAGTACTTC
CDR3aa: CASSLGPGIQETQYF

v_gene: TRBV3-1/TRBV3-2
abundance: .
d_gene: TRBD2
j_gene: TRBJ2-3
CDR3nt: TGTGCCAGCAGCCAAGACGGGAGGGGTGCAGATACGCAGTATTTT
CDR3aa: CASSQDGRGADTQYF

v_gene: TRBV5-1
abundance: .
d_gene: TRBD2
j_gene: TRBJ2-7
CDR3nt: TGCGCCAGCAGCTTGGGTCCTAGCGGGAGTTTCTACGAGCAGTACTTC
CDR3aa: CASSLGPSGSFYEQYF

v_gene: TRBV28
abundance: .
d_gene: TRBD1
j_gene: TRBJ2-1
CDR3nt: TGTGCCAGCAGGATACAGGGGGCTTCTTACAATGAGCAGTTCTTC
CDR3aa: CASRIQGASYNEQFF

v_gene: TRBV11-2
abundance: .
d_gene: .
j_gene: TRBJ1-2
CDR3nt: TGTGCCAGCAGCTTAGAGGGTAGGGCAGACTATGGCTACACCTTC
CDR3aa: CASSLEGRADYGYTF

v_gene: TRBV5-1
abundance: .
d_gene: .
j_gene: TRBJ2-2
CDR3nt: TGCGCCAGCAGCTTGGCCCCTACCCCGAACACCGGGGAGCTGTTTTTT
CDR3aa: CASSLAPTPNTGELFF

v_gene: TRBV11-2
abundance: .
d_gene: TRBD2
j_gene: TRBJ2-1
CDR3nt: TGTGCCAGCACCCTAGCGGGGGGGATTCCCTACAATGAGCAGTTCTTC
CDR3aa: CASTLAGGIPYNEQFF

v_gene: TRBV19
abundance: .
d_gene: .
j_gene: TRBJ2-1
CDR3nt: TGTGCCAGTAGTATAGCCCCCCGCTGGCCGAGCTCCTACAATGAGCAGTTCTTC
CDR3aa: CASSIAPRWPSSYNEQFF

v_gene: TRBV6-5
abundance: .
d_gene: TRBD1
j_gene: TRBJ2-3
CDR3nt: TGTGCCAGCAGGTGGACAGGGGTCACAGATACGCAGTATTTT
CDR3aa: CASRWTGVTDTQYF

v_gene: TRBV4-1
abundance: .
d_gene: .
j_gene: TRBJ2-6
CDR3nt: TGCGCCAGCAGCCAAGTCTGGGACTCTGGGGCCAACGTCCTGACTTTC
CDR3aa: CASSQVWDSGANVLTF

v_gene: TRBV28
abundance: .
d_gene: .
j_gene: TRBJ1-6
CDR3nt: TGTGCCAGCAGTAGGACTGAAAATAATTCACCCCTCCACTTT
CDR3aa: CASSRTENNSPLHF

v_gene: TRBV7-9
abundance: .
d_gene: TRBD2
j_gene: TRBJ2-1
CDR3nt: TGTGCCAGCAGCTTAGCTGCAGCGGGAAGCAATGAGCAGTTCTTC
CDR3aa: CASSLAAAGSNEQFF

v_gene: TRBV28
abundance: .
d_gene: TRBD1
j_gene: TRBJ2-2
CDR3nt: TGTGCCAGCAAGAGGCAGGGGGCCAAAACCGGGGAGCTGTTTTTT
CDR3aa: CASKRQGAKTGELFF

v_gene: TRBV19
abundance: .
d_gene: .
j_gene: TRBJ2-6
CDR3nt: TGTGCCAGTAGTGGGGGGGCCCTAGCTGGGGCCAACGTCCTGACTTTC
CDR3aa: CASSGGALAGANVLTF

v_gene: TRBV5-4
abundance: .
d_gene: .
j_gene: TRBJ2-5
CDR3nt: TGTGCCAGCAGCTTGGTAGGGTTCTTAGAGACCCAGTACTTC
CDR3aa: CASSLVGFLETQYF

v_gene: TRBV9
abundance: once
d_gene: .
j_gene: TRBJ1-1
CDR3nt: TGTGCCAGCAGCGGGCAAATGAACACTGAAGCTTTCTTT
CDR3aa: CASSGQMNTEAFF

v_gene: TRBV18
abundance: .
d_gene: TRBD1
j_gene: TRBJ1-1
CDR3nt: TGTGCCAGCTCACCAACCCCGGGACAGGGGGCGGCGAACACTGAAGCTTTCTTT
CDR3aa: CASSPTPGQGAANTEAFF

v_gene: TRBV7-3
abundance: .
d_gene: TRBD2
j_gene: TRBJ2-1
CDR3nt: TGTGCCAGCAGCTGGGGACTAGCGGGCAATGAGCAGTTCTTC
CDR3aa: CASSWGLAGNEQFF

v_gene: TRBV11-2
abundance: .
d_gene: .
j_gene: TRBJ1-2
CDR3nt: TGTGCCAGCAGCTTAGGGGGTGCCTATGGCTACACCTTC
CDR3aa: CASSLGGAYGYTF

v_gene: TRBV5-4
abundance: .
d_gene: TRBD2
j_gene: TRBJ2-3
CDR3nt: TGTGCCAGCAGCCCGGGACTAGACACAGATACGCAGTATTTT
CDR3aa: CASSPGLDTDTQYF

v_gene: TRBV28
abundance: .
d_gene: .
j_gene: TRBJ1-2
CDR3nt: TGTGCCAGAGAGGATTCATTGGGCGGCTACACCTTC
CDR3aa: CAREDSLGGYTF

v_gene: TRBV7-2
abundance: .
d_gene: .
j_gene: TRBJ2-5
CDR3nt: TGTGCCAGCAGCTTACTGAATGGGGCCCAAGAGACCCAGTACTTC
CDR3aa: CASSLLNGAQETQYF

v_gene: TRBV27
abundance: .
d_gene: .
j_gene: TRBJ1-1
CDR3nt: TGTGCCAGCAGTTTATTGTGGGGTTCCACTGAAGCTTTCTTT
CDR3aa: CASSLLWGSTEAFF

v_gene: TRBV19
abundance: .
d_gene: .
j_gene: TRBJ2-1
CDR3nt: TGTGCCAGTAGTCCGCGAAGGGACGTCGATGAGCAGTTCTTC
CDR3aa: CASSPRRDVDEQFF

v_gene: TRBV19
abundance: .
d_gene: .
j_gene: TRBJ2-7
CDR3nt: TGTGCCAGTAGTATAGCCCAAGACAGTTCCCACGAGCAGTACTTC
CDR3aa: CASSIAQDSSHEQYF

v_gene: TRBV11-2
abundance: .
d_gene: TRBD1
j_gene: TRBJ2-5
CDR3nt: TGTGCCAGCAGCTTAGGGCGGGACAGGAGAAAAGAGACCCAGTACTTC
CDR3aa: CASSLGRDRRKETQYF

v_gene: TRBV6-5
abundance: .
d_gene: .
j_gene: TRBJ2-7
CDR3nt: TGTGCCAGCACGGAGCCCCCAGCCTACGAGCAGTACTTC
CDR3aa: CASTEPPAYEQYF

v_gene: TRBV4-3
abundance: .
d_gene: .
j_gene: TRBJ1-1
CDR3nt: TGCGCCAGCAGCCAAGAAGGGGCCCTGAACACTGAAGCTTTCTTT
CDR3aa: CASSQEGALNTEAFF

v_gene: TRBV27
abundance: .
d_gene: .
j_gene: TRBJ1-6
CDR3nt: TGTGCCAGCAGTTTAAACGTAGGAAATTCACCCCTCCACTTT
CDR3aa: CASSLNVGNSPLHF

v_gene: TRBV25-1
abundance: .
d_gene: .
j_gene: TRBJ1-1
CDR3nt: TGTGCCAGCAGTGATTCCCAAGCGACCACTGAAGCTTTCTTT
CDR3aa: CASSDSQATTEAFF

v_gene: TRBV2
abundance: .
d_gene: TRBD1
j_gene: TRBJ1-4
CDR3nt: TGTGCCAGCAGTGAAGACAGGGGGAAAGGTGAAAAACTGTTTTTT
CDR3aa: CASSEDRGKGEKLFF

v_gene: TRBV10-3
abundance: .
d_gene: TRBD1
j_gene: TRBJ2-2
CDR3nt: TGTGCCACCCAGGCGGAACAGGGGGCAAAGGCCGGGGAGCTGTTTTTT
CDR3aa: CATQAEQGAKAGELFF

v_gene: TRBV7-8
abundance: once
d_gene: TRBD1
j_gene: TRBJ1-2
CDR3nt: TGTGCCAGCAGCCCCAGGGGGCTAGGATATGGCTACACCTTC
CDR3aa: CASSPRGLGYGYTF

v_gene: TRBV5-1
abundance: .
d_gene: .
j_gene: TRBJ1-1
CDR3nt: TGCGCCAGCAGCGAGCAGACAGGCCTGAACACTGAAGCTTTCTTT
CDR3aa: CASSEQTGLNTEAFF

v_gene: TRBV28
abundance: few
d_gene: TRBD2
j_gene: TRBJ2-1
CDR3nt: TGTGCCAGCAGCACCGGGACTAGCGGGAGGTCGGCCTACAATGAGCAGTTCTTC
CDR3aa: CASSTGTSGRSAYNEQFF

v_gene: TRBV21-1
abundance: .
d_gene: .
j_gene: TRBJ2-7
CDR3nt: TGTGCCAGCAGCAAAGATGACCGGGGTCCAGGCTACGAGCAGTACTTC
CDR3aa: CASSKDDRGPGYEQYF

v_gene: TRBV7-2
abundance: .
d_gene: .
j_gene: TRBJ2-2
CDR3nt: TGTGCCAGCAGCTTAGCAGGTCTACCGAACACCGGGGAGCTGTTTTTT
CDR3aa: CASSLAGLPNTGELFF

v_gene: TRBV2
abundance: .
d_gene: TRBD2
j_gene: TRBJ2-2
CDR3nt: TGTGCCAGCCGACTAGCGGGCACCGGGGAGCTGTTTTTT
CDR3aa: CASRLAGTGELFF

v_gene: TRBV19
abundance: .
d_gene: .
j_gene: TRBJ1-1
CDR3nt: TGTGCCAGTCGACAGGCAGCCAAGAACACTGAAGCTTTCTTT
CDR3aa: CASRQAAKNTEAFF

v_gene: TRBV7-8
abundance: .
d_gene: .
j_gene: TRBJ2-2
CDR3nt: TGTGCCAGCAGCGGGCTAAGGGCGGGGTGGAACACCGGGGAGCTGTTTTTT
CDR3aa: CASSGLRAGWNTGELFF

v_gene: TRBV20-1
abundance: .
d_gene: .
j_gene: TRBJ2-1
CDR3nt: TGCAGTGCTAAAAGGGGTATTGAGCAGTTCTTC
CDR3aa: CSAKRGIEQFF

v_gene: TRBV5-1
abundance: .
d_gene: .
j_gene: TRBJ1-1
CDR3nt: TGCGCCAGCAGCCTGACAGGTATGAACACTGAAGCTTTCTTT
CDR3aa: CASSLTGMNTEAFF